This T cell receptor (beta chain) was identified during a study of OX40 agonist ivuxolimab in advanced cancers. The overall study: Patients in dose escalation had liver, melanoma, kidney or head and neck cancers. Findings of the study overall: Not determined was the antigen specificity of the expanded peripheral T cells.

V lost 6 bases to trimming and J lost 7 bases, with 15 bases between them. Germline V lookup: CDR1 SNHLY, CDR2 FYNNEI. This CDR3 spans 14 amino acids. This clone was seen once. What it recognizes is unknown. Some clones are missing from TCRdb's copy, which holds only in-frame ones; the method was immunoSEQ multiplex PCR. The sample consists of about 48,000 clones, 80% to 90% of them appearing once. Sequencing used CD4+ or CD8+ T cells sorted from blood, obtained in a trial of the OX40 agonist ivuxolimab. The rearrangement joins TRBV2 to TRBJ1-4; weak D call: TRBD1 (6 bases). The TCR comes from an adult with an advanced solid tumor such as melanoma, head and neck, liver or kidney cancer. The DNA for the CDR3 is TGTGCCAGCAGAGGAGGGGGGGGCTCTGAAAAACTGTTTTTT. Its protein is CASRGGGGSEKLFF. The variable domain in full, completed from reference TRBV2 and TRBJ1-4, reads EPEVTQTPSHQVTQMGQEVILRCVPISNHLYFYWYRQILGQKVEFLVSFYNNEISEKSEIFDDQFSVERPDGSNFTLKIRSTKLEDSAMYFCASRGGGGSEKLFFGSGTQLSVL.